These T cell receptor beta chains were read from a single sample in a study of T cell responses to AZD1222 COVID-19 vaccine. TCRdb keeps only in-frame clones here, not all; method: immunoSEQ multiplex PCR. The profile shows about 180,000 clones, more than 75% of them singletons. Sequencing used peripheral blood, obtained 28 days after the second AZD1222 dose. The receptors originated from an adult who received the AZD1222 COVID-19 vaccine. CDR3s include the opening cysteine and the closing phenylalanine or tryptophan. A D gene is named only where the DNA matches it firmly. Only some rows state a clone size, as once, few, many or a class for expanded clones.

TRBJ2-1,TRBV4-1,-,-,CASSQDRGSEQFF,TGCGCCAGCAGCCAAGATAGGGGGAGTGAGCAGTTCTTC
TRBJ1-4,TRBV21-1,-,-,CASRPLPGTGEKLFF,TGTGCCAGCAGACCGCTTCCCGGGACAGGGGAAAAACTGTTTTTT
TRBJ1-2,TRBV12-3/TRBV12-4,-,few,CASTPLGGYGYTF,TGTGCCAGCACCCCCTTAGGGGGCTATGGCTACACCTTC
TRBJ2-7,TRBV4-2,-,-,CASSTTYEQYF,TGTGCCAGCAGCACTACCTACGAGCAGTACTTC
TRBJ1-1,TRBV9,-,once,CASSVIGGLGTEAFF,TGTGCCAGCAGCGTTATCGGCGGGCTGGGCACTGAAGCTTTCTTT
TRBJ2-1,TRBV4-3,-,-,CASSQDPAEVGEQFF,TGCGCCAGCAGCCAAGATCCCGCAGAGGTGGGTGAGCAGTTCTTC
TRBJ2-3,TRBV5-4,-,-,CASSGVGDTQYF,TGTGCCAGCAGCGGGGTAGGCGATACGCAGTATTTT
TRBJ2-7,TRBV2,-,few,CASSPSADSSWQYF,TGTGCCAGCAGCCCTAGCGCCGACTCAAGTTGGCAGTACTTC
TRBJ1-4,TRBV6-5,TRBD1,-,CASSWQGVEKLFF,TGTGCCAGCAGTTGGCAGGGGGTCGAAAAACTGTTTTTT
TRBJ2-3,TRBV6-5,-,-,CASSYKGGLFTDTQYF,TGTGCCAGCAGTTACAAGGGGGGGCTTTTCACAGATACGCAGTATTTT
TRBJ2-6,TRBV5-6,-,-,CASSPRGSGANVLTF,TGTGCCAGCAGTCCGAGGGGTTCTGGGGCCAACGTCCTGACTTTC
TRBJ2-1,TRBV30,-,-,CAWSVWVSYNEQFF,TGTGCCTGGAGTGTCTGGGTCTCCTACAATGAGCAGTTCTTC
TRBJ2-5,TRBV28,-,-,CASSHGPGRSQETQYF,TGTGCCAGCAGTCACGGGCCAGGGAGGAGCCAAGAGACCCAGTACTTC